This T cell receptor beta chain is from a study of OX40 agonist ivuxolimab in advanced cancers. General study points: CD8+ T cells were the subset that, on average, had more expanded clones than CD4+.

Profiled with immunoSEQ multiplex PCR; TCRdb holds only in-frame clones, not every one. The data hold 15,000 or so clones, with around 67% observed a single time. Of note for this clone: Its antigen is undetermined. One end of the junction does not line up with germline, which may come from a read error.

CDR1 SGHDN and CDR2 FVKESK come from the germline V gene. This CDR3 is 18 amino acids long. The origin of this receptor is an adult with an advanced solid tumor such as melanoma, head and neck, liver or kidney cancer. J is TRBJ2-2 and V is TRBV14; 14 nucleotides match TRBD2. The source was CD4+ or CD8+ T cells sorted from blood, collected in a trial of the OX40 agonist ivuxolimab. CDR3 in DNA: TGTGCCAGCAGCCAAGTGTCGGGACTAGCGGGAGAGAGCCGGGGAGCTGTTTTT. Residues: CASSQVSGLAGESRGAVF.